The 8 T cell receptor beta chains below all came from one sample that was sequenced in a study of response to subunit inactivated influenza vaccine. Via MiXCR, TCRdb re-called the RT-PCR reads, giving one row per CDR3 protein. In the table there are 500,000 to 750,000 distinct CDR3 sequences, around 15% of which are singletons. Sequencing used PBMCs from blood, obtained 12 days after vaccination. The receptors stem from a middle-aged man who received an inactivated influenza vaccine.

This clonotype was picked up a small number of times. The chain has TRBV6-5 and TRBJ2-6; the D gene is possibly TRBD1 (6 bases). The germline V gene has CDR1 MNHEY and CDR2 SVGAGI. This CDR3 is built from 17 residues. Trimming removed 0 bases at V and 3 bases at J, with 12 bases between. Written as DNA, the CDR3 is TGTGCCAGCAGTTACTCTGGGGGCCGGTATGGGGCCAACGTCCTGACTTTC. Its translation: CASSYSGGRYGANVLTF.

Only a few counts were recorded for this clonotype. This rearrangement joins TRBV24-1 to TRBJ2-2; a possible D gene is TRBD2 (7 bases). This CDR3 comprises 16 residues. V lost 3 bases to trimming and J lost 0 bases, with 10 bases between them. CDR1 is KGHDR and CDR2 is SFDVKD in the germline V gene. The CDR3 nucleotides read TGTGCCACCAGTGATGGGGGGGCCCCGAACACCGGGGAGCTGTTTTTT. Translated: CATSDGGAPNTGELFF.

This clonotype was seen a few times. The gene calls are TRBV10-3 and TRBJ2-3; TRBD2 aligns across 7 bases. Germline V gene sequence: CDR1 ENHRY, CDR2 SYGVKD. After removal of 3 bases from V and 1 base from J, the junction contained 7 bases not matched to a gene. This CDR3 region has 16 residues. This chain's CDR3 is CAISDSGRDRTDTQYF. The DNA of the CDR3 is TGTGCCATCAGTGACTCGGGGAGGGACCGCACAGATACGCAGTATTTT.

V gene TRBV20-1 combines with J gene TRBJ1-5; 8 nucleotides agree with TRBD1. This CDR3 comprises 15 residues. With V trimmed by 3 bases and J by 5 bases, 9 bases remained unmatched. Germline V gene lookup returns CDR1 DFQATT and CDR2 SNEGSKA (reference sequence). The CDR3 region is CSARRTGLRDQPQHF. The CDR3 nucleotides are TGCAGTGCTAGGAGGACAGGGCTTAGGGATCAGCCCCAGCATTTT.

This clonotype was seen a handful of times. This chain uses TRBV9 with TRBJ1-1; D is ambiguous. V was pared by 4 bases and J by 1 base, with 14 bases between. Germline V lookup: CDR1 SGDLS, CDR2 YYNGEE. The CDR3 extends over 15 amino acids. The chain's CDR3 is CASSPDLAGNTEAFF. CDR3 DNA sequence: TGTGCCAGCAGCCCGGACCTGGCCGGGAACACTGAAGCTTTCTTT. The complete variable domain, with remaining parts taken from reference TRBV9 and TRBJ1-1, reads DSGVTQTPKHLITATGQRVTLRCSPRSGDLSVYWYQQSLDQGLQFLIQYYNGEERAKGNILERFSAQQFPDLHSELNLSSLELGDSALYFCASSPDLAGNTEAFFGQGTRLTVV.

The chain couples TRBV29-1 to TRBJ1-5, with 10 bases fitting TRBD1. Trimming took 5 bases from V and 7 from J; bases not matched to a gene: 8. Germline CDR1 is SQVTM and CDR2 is ANQGSEA. The CDR3 has 14 amino acids. The CDR3 sequence: CSVRLTGGGQPQHF. The CDR3 coding sequence is TGCAGCGTTCGTCTGACAGGGGGCGGACAGCCCCAGCATTTT.

V usage is TRBV4-1 and J usage is TRBJ2-7, with TRBD2 matching over 11 bases. Per the germline V gene, CDR1 is MGHRA and CDR2 is YSYEKL. Unmatched junction bases numbered 10, after V lost 4 bases and J lost 2 bases. The CDR3 has 17 residues. The CDR3 bases are TGCGCCAGCAGCCCCTCTACTAGCGGGGGTGGTACCTACGAGCAGTACTTC. This encodes CASSPSTSGGGTYEQYF.

The chain has TRBV12-3 or TRBV12-4 and TRBJ2-1; D may be TRBD1 (5 bases). This CDR3 is 13 amino acids long. The germline V and J ends were trimmed by 2 bases and 9 bases, with 11 bases remaining between them. The CDR3: CASSLKGHGEQFF. CDR3 nucleotides: TGTGCCAGCAGTTTAAAGGGGCACGGTGAGCAGTTCTTC.